This T cell receptor (beta chain) was sequenced in a study of T cell responses to AZD1222 COVID-19 vaccine. Study findings and constraints: Mostly white British, mostly female donors; authors suggested clonal diversity may be underestimated. In the spike-specific TCR repertoire, nearly half reportedly target unmutated variant regions.

TCRdb keeps only in-frame clones here, not all; method: immunoSEQ multiplex PCR. The sample includes about 150,000 clones, just over 90% seen only once; the top ten take 1.5% to 2%. As regards this clone: Its specificity is not known.

The clonotype was recovered from an adult in good health. Sequenced here: peripheral blood, sampled on day 0 of AZD1222 vaccination.

CDR3 residues: CASSQARLAGANGEQFF. The CDR3 DNA reads TGTGCCAGCAGCCAAGCTCGACTAGCGGGAGCAAACGGAGAGCAGTTCTTC. The V gene is TRBV4-2, the J gene TRBJ2-1, with TRBD2 matching 12 bases. With V trimmed by 1 base and J by 10 bases, 11 bases remained unmatched. Per the germline V gene, CDR1 is LGHNA and CDR2 is YNFKEQ. The length of the CDR3 is 17 residues.